This TCR beta chain was found in a study of T cells in Graves' hyperthyroidism and ophthalmopathy (dated 2019 in TCRdb). Broadly, across the study: A discovery cohort of approximately 100 patients, approximately 44 with Graves' ophthalmopathy and approximately 60 with stable Graves' hyperthyroidism, was used to find distinguishing TCR V-J signatures. The 85 to 100 discovery patients were randomly split 7:3 into training and test sets. Prospective prediction of ophthalmopathy was tested in an independent validation cohort of fewer than 20 hyperthyroidism patients and 17 patients who later progressed to ophthalmopathy. Following sampling, methimazole starting at 30 mg daily was given to hyperthyroidism patients, and high-dose intravenous methylprednisolone was given to ophthalmopathy patients. The paper reports TCR Vbeta CDR3 sequencing of roughly 140 peripheral blood samples: some 44 ophthalmopathy, around 80 hyperthyroidism and around 17 progressor patients. The study also compared thyroid tissue and blood T-cell repertoires from 5 to 7 Graves' hyperthyroidism patients. What the research found in general, with its limitations: A model built on a 13 V-J signature distinguished ophthalmopathy from stable hyperthyroidism, reaching around 87% sensitivity and around 81% specificity in cross-validation and 80%/75% in testing. In validation, progression to ophthalmopathy was predicted by the model with more than 65% sensitivity and around 75% specificity, a median of about 6 months before onset. Sample size was not statistically predetermined, and investigators were not blinded to group allocation. Most expanded thyroid clonotypes (frequency above 0.001) were also detected in blood, a finding suggesting that blood repertoires may reflect thyroid immune responses.

Stable Graves' hyperthyroidism was defined as no progression to ophthalmopathy during 18 months of follow-up. Hyperthyroidism patients were aged 18 to 65 years and newly diagnosed, with disease duration of less than 2 months. Exclusion was applied to patients with uncontrolled infections, other autoimmune diseases, pregnancy or lactation. Clinical symptoms, serum thyroxine and TRAb, thyroid ultrasound, and orbital computed tomography formed the basis for the diagnoses. Trizol reagent was used to extract total RNA, and RNA quality was then checked on an Agilent 2100 Bioanalyzer. Amplification of TCR beta CDR3 regions was carried out from RNA transcripts. For the first round of RT-PCR on the TCR CDR3, the HTBI primer set was used together with the Qiagen OneStep RT-PCR kit. The libraries were constructed in a second round of multiplex PCR and then size-selected and purified. The libraries were sequenced on an Illumina HiSeq2000 using paired-end 100 bp reads. Under the source paper's analysis protocol: Raw data were processed with SOAPnuke, discarding reads with adapters, uncalled bases, mean Phred below 15, or no exact constant-primer or identifier match. High-quality paired reads were merged using COPE v1.2.5, and each unique nucleotide sequence was defined as a clonotype. Clonotypes were aligned to IMGT TRBV, TRBD and TRBJ reference segments using MiTCR v1.1. The analysis was restricted to V-J combinations with a frequency above 0.0001, which together covered 99.2% of the repertoires. The TCS score was defined as F50 (clonal expansion) divided by E x V (chaos), with BLOSUM62-based TCRdist calculated between CDR3 peptides within each V-J. Welch's t-statistics and random forest reduced fewer than 600 V-J features to about 13, which were used in a naive Bayes classifier (R e1071). Thyroid-blood repertoire similarity was quantified with the Morisita-Horn index. The public sequencing data were trimmed at Q25 with fastp and processed into clonotypes with MiXCR by TCRdb, which kept only in-frame beta chains. Every CDR3 protein is listed once, alongside the most common genes and DNA of its rows. The V and J calls were not made by the authors but by TCRdb's processing. In this sample the table shows a few hundred thousand distinct CDR3 sequences, 46% of which occur a single time. The top ten clonotypes cover around 8% of the sample.

The germline V gene encodes CDR1 SGDLS and CDR2 YYNGEE. Trimming at the junction amounts to 1 base on V and 1 base on J, and the germline ends lie 8 bases apart. The CDR3 covers 15 residues, taking in both the cysteine and the phenylalanine. Of the read, only the CDR3 DNA is kept; its 45 bases are in frame from base 1. This clonotype was observed a handful of times. Its antigen is not yet known. Per-base qualities were not stored, and no clone one base away is much larger. Rearrangement joined TRBV9 to TRBJ2-2; the D segment could be TRBD1, given 5 matching bases. What was sequenced was peripheral blood or thyroid tissue (not recorded which). The source of this sequence is a woman between 18 and 30 years old with Graves' hyperthyroidism. The CDR3 region: CASSVTGRNTGELFF. The nucleotides are TGTGCCAGCAGCGTAACAGGACGGAACACCGGGGAGCTGTTTTTT.